This entry is about one T cell receptor (beta chain). Its specificity is unknown. The sample belongs to a study of OX40 agonist ivuxolimab in advanced cancers. The V gene's germline CDR1 is MNHEY and CDR2 SVGAGI. The CDR3 totals 14 residues. V was clipped by 4 bases and J by 8 bases, with 14 bases between them. Whole-study findings and limits: With doses of 0.1 to 3.0 mg/kg, CD4+ and CD8+ blood T cells had undergone clonal expansion by week 6.

The protocol was immunoSEQ multiplex PCR, while the TCRdb copy is restricted to in-frame clones and leaves out a portion. The repertoire consists of about 81,000 clones, with under 90% occurring once and the leading ten covering 6.6%. Material: CD4+ or CD8+ T cells sorted from blood, obtained in a trial of the OX40 agonist ivuxolimab. The receptor was isolated from an adult with an advanced solid tumor such as melanoma, head and neck, liver or kidney cancer. The genes are TRBV6-5 and TRBJ1-4, with a weak D call TRBD1 (6 bases). CDR3: CASSLAGQMEKLFF. The CDR3 DNA reads as TGTGCCAGCAGTTTAGCCGGACAGATGGAAAAACTGTTTTTT.